This T cell receptor beta chain stems from a study of blood T cell repertoires in COVID-19. The overall study: Acute-phase and convalescent COVID-19 samples originated in the United States, Italy and Spain.

Profiling relied on immunoSEQ multiplex PCR, and the TCRdb table lists in-frame clones only, not all of them. The sample includes 200,000 to 300,000 clones, more than 75% of them seen just once. All enrollees were roughly 18 to 95 years old and from around 25 US areas. The CDR3 contains 15 residues. Per germline, CDR1 SNHLY and CDR2 FYNNEI. The ends lost 4 bases at V and 2 bases at J; junction bases unmatched: 6. The sample was PBMCs or T cells enriched from blood (not recorded which). The sequence was collected from a man aged 40-49 years who had recovered from COVID-19. This chain links TRBV2 with TRBJ2-3; TRBD2 agrees at 7 bases. The CDR3 bases are TGTGCCAGCAGTGTCGGCGGGGGAAACACAGATACGCAGTATTTT. Amino acids: CASSVGGGNTDTQYF.